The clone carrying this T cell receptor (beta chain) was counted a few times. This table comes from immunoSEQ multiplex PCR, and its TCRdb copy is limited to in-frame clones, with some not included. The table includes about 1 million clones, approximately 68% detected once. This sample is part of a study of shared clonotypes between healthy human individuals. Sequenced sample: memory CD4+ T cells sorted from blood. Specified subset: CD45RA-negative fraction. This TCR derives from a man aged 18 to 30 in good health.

This CDR3 reads CASSGGSSGTYEQYF. The DNA of the CDR3 is TGTGCCAGCAGTGGCGGTTCTAGCGGAACCTACGAGCAGTACTTC. This rearrangement joins TRBV6-1 to TRBJ2-7, with 7 positions matching TRBD2. Trimming removed 4 bases from V and 2 bases from J; junction bases left unmatched: 8. Germline V gene sequence: CDR1 MNHNS, CDR2 SASEGT. CDR3 length equals 15 residues.